The clone carrying this T cell receptor beta chain was picked up one time. Authors' methods: Quantification of nucleated cells was approximated via reference gene primer amplification. Libraries were prepared by immunoSEQ multiplex PCR; TCRdb keeps only in-frame clonotypes and omits some of them. V and J calls and clone size are those listed in that table; D and trimming were worked out from the DNA. The sample gives 250,000 to 350,000 clones, about 88% of which show up once; about 11% is in the top ten. The data were taken from a study of blood T cell repertoires in COVID-19. Study details: The United States, Italy and Spain were the sources of the acute and convalescent COVID-19 samples.

The Seattle patients joined while their infection was active and were tracked longitudinally afterward. CDR3 length: 17 amino acids. Germline V gives CDR1 SGHTA, CDR2 FQGTGA. V was clipped by 5 bases and J by 0 bases; unmatched bases: 10. Material for sequencing was peripheral blood. The receptor's source is a woman aged 25 to 39 with COVID-19, enrolled during active disease. The chain combines TRBV7-3 with TRBJ2-1; 7 bases agree with TRBD2. The CDR3 nucleotides read TGTGCCAGCAGCCACACCGGACTAGAGAGCTCCTACAATGAGCAGTTCTTC. Translated: CASSHTGLESSYNEQFF.